The 4 T cell receptor beta chains reported below all come from one sample, sequenced in a study of blood T cell repertoires in COVID-19. Profiled with immunoSEQ multiplex PCR; TCRdb holds only in-frame clones, not every one. Of around 170,000 clones listed, about nine tenths are singletons. The sequenced sample consisted of peripheral blood. The receptors were gathered from a man between 60 and 75 years old with acute or convalescent COVID-19.

The J gene is TRBJ1-5, the V gene TRBV7-9, with TRBD1 matching 7 bases. The V and J ends lost 2 bases and 3 bases, in that order; junction bases with no gene match: 1. Germline V gene data show CDR1 as SEHNR and CDR2 as FQNEAQ (reference sequence). This CDR3 is 14 amino acids long. CDR3 in amino acids: CASSLQGDNQPQHF. CDR3 nucleotide sequence: TGTGCCAGCAGCTTACAGGGGGACAATCAGCCCCAGCATTTT.

This rearrangement joins TRBV10-3 to TRBJ1-4, with TRBD1 matching over 9 bases. The germline V gene encodes CDR1 ENHRY and CDR2 SYGVKD. The CDR3 length is 15 residues. J gave up 7 bases and V 4 bases, and 7 bases lay outside the gene matches. Written as DNA, the CDR3 is TGTGCCATCAGTGTCGGGGACAGGGTCGCTGAAAAACTGTTTTTT. This sequence encodes CAISVGDRVAEKLFF.

This chain joins TRBV24-1 and TRBJ2-3; weak D call: TRBD2 (6 bases). The CDR3 has 14 amino acids. Germline CDR1 and CDR2: KGHDR and SFDVKD. Trimming left V 5 bases short and J 3 bases short, with 11 bases between. CDR3 amino acids: CATSARRETDTQYF. In DNA form, the CDR3 reads TGTGCCACCAGTGCAAGGCGGGAAACAGATACGCAGTATTTT.

The gene calls are TRBV19 and TRBJ1-1; D might be TRBD1 (6 bases). Germline CDR1 LNHDA, CDR2 SQIVND (reference sequence). Trimming removed 3 bases from V and 4 bases from J, with 12 bases in between. The CDR3 covers 14 residues. The CDR3 here is CASSIGGAGTEAFF. CDR3 sequence (DNA): TGTGCCAGTAGTATTGGGGGCGCGGGCACTGAAGCTTTCTTT.